The 14 T cell receptor beta chains presented below share a single source sample, sequenced in a study of early T cells in non-severe SARS-CoV-2 infection. TCRdb passed the 5' RACE reads through MiXCR, listing each CDR3 protein once. The sample holds tens of thousands of distinct CDR3 sequences; 5% to 6.5% are singletons and the top ten take roughly 3.6%. Sequences were obtained from whole blood. The receptor set was obtained from an adult who was a healthcare worker with PCR-confirmed SARS-CoV-2 infection or an uninfected control (not recorded which).

This clonotype was recorded a few times. CDR3 loop: CASRLSVDSYEQYF. The CDR3 nucleotides read TGTGCCAGCAGACTTTCGGTAGACTCCTACGAGCAGTACTTC. J is TRBJ2-7 and V is TRBV11-2; no clear D. Trimming cost V 6 bases and J 0 bases, with 12 bases left between them. Per the germline V gene, CDR1 is SGHAT and CDR2 is FQNNGV. This CDR3 has 14 residues. Combining the CDR3 with reference TRBV11-2 and TRBJ2-7 gives the whole variable domain EAGVAQSPRYKIIEKRQSVAFWCNPISGHATLYWYQQILGQGPKLLIQFQNNGVVDDSQLPKDRFSAERLKGVDSTLKIQPAKLEDSAVYLCASRLSVDSYEQYFGPGTRLTVT.

CDR3 region: CASSQGLHYTGELFF. In nucleotides, the CDR3 is TGTGCCAGCAGCCAAGGGCTGCATTACACCGGGGAGCTGTTTTTT. The V gene is TRBV14, the J gene TRBJ2-2; D is uncertain. This CDR3 is built from 15 residues. The V end lost 1 base, the J end lost 3 bases, and 9 bases lay between the germline ends. Per germline, CDR1 SGHDN and CDR2 FVKESK.

This clonotype was observed many times. The rearrangement links TRBV28 to TRBJ2-5; 10 bases match TRBD1. CDR1 and CDR2 from the germline V gene are MDHEN and SYDVKM. CDR3 length equals 13 residues. The J segment lost 3 bases and the V segment lost 6 bases, leaving 1 base of the junction unmatched. CDR3 sequence (DNA): TGTGCCAGCAGGACAGGGGGCGAAGAGACCCAGTACTTC. This encodes CASRTGGEETQYF.

This clonotype was picked up many times. The chain has TRBV18 and TRBJ2-4, with a weak D call TRBD2 (5 bases). The CDR3 consists of 15 residues. With 5 bases removed from V and 0 bases from J, the gap between germline ends came to 11 bases. CDR1 and CDR2 (germline): KGHSH, LQKENI. The DNA of the CDR3 is TGTGCCAGCTCAGAGGGAATGGTAGCCAAAAACATTCAGTACTTC. This translates into CASSEGMVAKNIQYF.

The gene calls are TRBV5-1 and TRBJ2-1, with 7 bases that match TRBD2. The ends lost 4 bases at V and 5 bases at J; junction bases unmatched: 9. CDR1 SGHRS and CDR2 YFSETQ come from the germline V gene. The CDR3 length is 15 residues. CDR3 loop: CASSVGASGNNEQFF. As DNA, the CDR3 is TGCGCCAGCAGCGTTGGGGCTAGCGGAAACAATGAGCAGTTCTTC.

The V call is TRBV6-2 or TRBV6-3, the J call TRBJ2-7, with D perhaps TRBD2 (5 bases). This CDR3 is 13 amino acids long. V lost 8 bases and J lost 5, with 16 bases in between. In germline, CDR1 is MNHEY, CDR2 SVGEGT. In DNA form, the CDR3 reads TGTGCCAGCGGGGATCGGAGGCGCGACGAGCAGTACTTC. This codes for CASGDRRRDEQYF.

The CDR3 is CASSPSGGGYEQYF. The CDR3 coding sequence is TGTGCCAGCAGTCCCAGCGGGGGGGGTTACGAGCAGTACTTC. The J gene is TRBJ2-7, the V gene TRBV27, with TRBD2 matching over 10 bases. With V trimmed by 5 bases and J by 4 bases, 5 bases remained unmatched. The CDR3 totals 14 residues. CDR1 is MNHEY and CDR2 is SMNVEV in the germline V gene (reference sequence).

In its sample, this clonotype was seen a few times. V usage is TRBV11-2 and J usage is TRBJ1-1; D gene uncertain. CDR3 length: 15 amino acids. Trimming pared 2 bases from V and 0 bases from J, leaving 10 bases between. Germline CDR1 reads SGHAT; CDR2 reads FQNNGV. The CDR3 coding sequence is TGTGCCAGCAGCTTATATACCCCAATGAACACTGAAGCTTTCTTT. Its protein product is CASSLYTPMNTEAFF.

This clonotype was recorded many times. The chain couples TRBV5-1 to TRBJ2-3; D possibly matches TRBD1 or TRBD2 (6 bases each). Germline values: CDR1 SGHRS, CDR2 YFSETQ. The CDR3 length is 17 residues. Between the trimmed V and J ends, which lost 0 bases and 4 bases, there was a span of 18 bases. The CDR3: CASSLATSGAVADTQYF. In DNA, the CDR3 is TGCGCCAGCAGCTTGGCCACGTCGGGGGCTGTGGCAGATACGCAGTATTTT. The complete variable domain, with remaining parts taken from reference TRBV5-1 and TRBJ2-3, reads KAGVTQTPRYLIKTRGQQVTLSCSPISGHRSVSWYQQTPGQGLQFLFEYFSETQRNKGNFPGRFSGRQFSNSRSEMNVSTLELGDSALYLCASSLATSGAVADTQYFGPGTRLTVL.

This clonotype was recorded at least ten times. This sequence joins TRBV11-2 and TRBJ2-5; TRBD2 agrees at 10 bases. The CDR3 is made up of 15 amino acids. With 5 bases clipped from V and 4 bases from J, the junction kept 7 bases outside the gene matches. In germline, CDR1 is SGHAT, CDR2 FQNNGV. The chain's CDR3 is CASSRVTSGAETQYF. In DNA form, the CDR3 reads TGTGCCAGCAGCCGAGTTACTAGCGGGGCAGAGACCCAGTACTTC.

This clonotype has just a few counts. The rearrangement joins TRBV6-2 or TRBV6-3 to TRBJ2-7; 7 bases are shared with TRBD1. V was clipped by 3 bases and J by 0 bases; unmatched bases: 5. Germline V gives CDR1 MNHEY, CDR2 SVGEGT. The CDR3 has 15 amino acids. CDR3 sequence (DNA): TGTGCCAGCAGTTATTGGGGGACAGCCTCCTACGAGCAGTACTTC. Protein: CASSYWGTASYEQYF.

This clonotype was observed a few times. CDR3 sequence: CATSDLEGTSGFYEQYF. As DNA, the CDR3 is TGTGCCACCAGTGATTTGGAGGGGACTAGCGGGTTCTACGAGCAGTACTTC. The chain uses TRBV24-1 and TRBJ2-7, with 12 bases that match TRBD2. The junction had 5 bases not matched to a gene; V was cut back by 0 bases and J by 3 bases. The CDR3 is 17 amino acids. Germline V gives CDR1 KGHDR, CDR2 SFDVKD.

This clonotype was seen a handful of times. CDR3 region: CSVAPEGAYNEQFF. CDR3 nucleotide sequence: TGCAGCGTAGCCCCGGAAGGGGCCTACAATGAGCAGTTCTTC. The rearrangement uses TRBV29-1 and TRBJ2-1; possibly TRBD1 for D (5 bases). The CDR3 length is 14 residues. Trimming took 6 bases from V and 2 from J, leaving 14 bases between them. Germline V lookup: CDR1 SQVTM, CDR2 ANQGSEA.

This clonotype has ten or more counts. V is TRBV19 and J is TRBJ2-7; possibly TRBD1 for D (6 bases). V was clipped by 4 bases and J by 5 bases, with 12 bases between them. Germline V gene sequence: CDR1 LNHDA, CDR2 SQIVND (reference sequence). CDR3 size: 13 residues. This chain's CDR3 is CASSSDRWDEQYF. The CDR3 DNA sequence: TGTGCCAGTAGTAGTGACAGGTGGGACGAGCAGTACTTC.